The entry below describes one T cell receptor beta chain. Its antigen is undetermined. The protocol was immunoSEQ multiplex PCR, while the TCRdb copy is restricted to in-frame clones and leaves out a portion. There are 200,000 or so clones in the sample; roughly 82% occur only once, and approximately 7% lies in the top ten. This sample is drawn from a study of cytomegalovirus exposure and HLA in healthy donors. Overall study results and limits: The authors listed 150 or so TCR beta chains as cytomegalovirus-associated.

The germline CDR1 and CDR2 sequences are MNHEY and SMNVEV (reference sequence). The CDR3 consists of 17 residues. The V and J ends lost 1 base and 1 base respectively, with 13 bases between them. V is TRBV27 and J is TRBJ2-2; maybe TRBD1 (5 bases). This receptor was taken from a man younger than 30 in good health and CMV-seropositive. The material sequenced was PBMCs. The CDR3 bases are TGTGCCAGCAGTTTATTGCAGGGCAGATTGAACACCGGGGAGCTGTTTTTT. It translates to CASSLLQGRLNTGELFF.